The rows below give T cell receptor beta chains drawn from one sample of a study of blood T cell repertoires in COVID-19. Sequencing used immunoSEQ multiplex PCR; TCRdb keeps in-frame clones, though not all of them. Among some 340,000 clones listed, roughly four fifths were seen once. The sample consisted of PBMCs or T cells enriched from blood (not recorded which). The receptors were sampled from a woman aged 45-65 years who had recovered from COVID-19. CDR3s include the opening cysteine and the closing phenylalanine or tryptophan. A D gene is named only where the DNA matches it firmly. Size is stated for part of the rows, as once, few or many counts, or as a class when the clone is expanded.

TRBD1,TRBJ1-2,TRBV18,NA,CASSPRTGGDGYTF,TGTGCCAGCTCACCAAGGACAGGGGGCGATGGCTACACCTTC
TRBD2,TRBJ2-1,TRBV5-1,NA,CASSPGLLEQFF,TGCGCCAGCAGCCCGGGACTACTTGAGCAGTTCTTC
NA,TRBJ1-5,TRBV29-1,NA,CSVGDTDQPQHF,TGCAGCGTCGGGGACACTGATCAGCCCCAGCATTTT
TRBD2,TRBJ2-1,TRBV28,NA,CASSLPSGSLYEQFF,TGTGCCAGCAGTTTACCTAGCGGTTCTCTCTATGAGCAGTTCTTC
NA,TRBJ1-5,TRBV18,few,CASSPGGDSNQPQHF,TGTGCCAGCTCACCAGGGGGGGATAGCAATCAGCCCCAGCATTTT
TRBD2,TRBJ2-7,TRBV6-2/TRBV6-3,NA,CASSSSQVGLAGLSSYEQYF,TGTGCCAGCAGTTCCTCCCAAGTAGGCCTAGCGGGATTGAGCTCCTACGAGCAGTACTTC
NA,TRBJ1-1,TRBV13,NA,CASSNSPNSNTEAFF,TGTGCCAGCAGCAACAGCCCCAATTCCAACACTGAAGCTTTCTTT
TRBD1,TRBJ1-2,TRBV12-3/TRBV12-4,NA,CASKDRGNGYTF,TGTGCCAGCAAAGACAGGGGTAATGGCTACACCTTC
NA,TRBJ1-1,TRBV3-1/TRBV3-2,few,CASSPTHRNTEAFF,TGTGCCAGCAGCCCGACCCACAGAAACACTGAAGCTTTCTTT
TRBD1,TRBJ2-7,TRBV27,NA,CASSHPGQGNYEQYF,TGTGCCAGCAGTCATCCGGGACAGGGGAACTACGAGCAGTACTTC
TRBD1,TRBJ1-6,TRBV4-1,NA,CASSQQTGTGNSPLHF,TGCGCCAGCAGCCAACAGACCGGGACAGGGAATTCACCCCTCCACTTT
NA,TRBJ1-3,TRBV7-2,NA,CASSPSTGHSGNTIYF,TGTGCCAGCAGCCCGAGTACAGGGCACTCTGGAAACACCATATATTTT
NA,TRBJ1-2,TRBV18,few,CASSPIIGRDRNF,TGTGCCAGCTCACCTATTATTGGTCGAGACAGGAACTTC
NA,TRBJ1-4,TRBV19,once,CASSIGASTNEKLFF,TGTGCCAGTAGTATCGGAGCTTCAACTAATGAAAAACTGTTTTTT
NA,TRBJ1-1,TRBV25-1,NA,CASTGGAGGGTEAFF,TGTGCCAGCACCGGGGGGGCCGGTGGGGGCACTGAAGCTTTCTTT
NA,TRBJ1-2,TRBV19,NA,CASNQGIGYGYTF,TGTGCCAGTAATCAGGGGATCGGCTATGGCTACACCTTC
NA,TRBJ1-1,TRBV7-2,NA,CATSVGGTSTEAFF,TGTGCCACCTCGGTCGGGGGAACGTCCACTGAAGCTTTCTTT
TRBD2,TRBJ2-1,TRBV7-2,NA,CASGRGDYNEQFF,TGTGCCAGCGGCCGGGGGGATTACAATGAGCAGTTCTTC
TRBD2,TRBJ2-5,TRBV9,NA,CASSVVPSGGGGETQYF,TGTGCCAGCAGCGTAGTCCCTAGCGGGGGCGGGGGAGAGACCCAGTACTTC
NA,TRBJ2-5,TRBV12-3/TRBV12-4,few,CASSLFQQETQYF,TGTGCCAGCAGTTTATTTCAACAAGAGACCCAGTACTTC
TRBD2,TRBJ2-7,TRBV7-3,NA,CASSLAGGSLDEQYF,TGTGCCAGCAGCTTAGCGGGAGGCTCCCTGGACGAGCAGTACTTC
NA,TRBJ2-7,TRBV4-2,NA,CASSQSRGASYEQYF,TGTGCCAGCAGCCAAAGCAGGGGCGCCTCCTACGAGCAGTACTTC
NA,TRBJ1-5,TRBV7-9,NA,CASSWGQGANQPQHF,TGTGCCAGCAGCTGGGGCCAGGGCGCAAATCAGCCCCAGCATTTT
NA,TRBJ1-2,TRBV5-4,NA,CASSRGRDRGYGYTF,TGTGCCAGCAGCCGGGGGAGGGATAGGGGCTATGGCTACACCTTC
NA,TRBJ1-2,TRBV27,NA,CASSSWTSGGYTF,TGTGCCAGCAGTTCCTGGACATCCGGAGGCTACACCTTC
TRBD2,TRBJ2-1,TRBV10-3,NA,CAISDRIWTSGRSSYNEQFF,TGTGCCATCAGTGACCGCATTTGGACTAGCGGGAGGAGCTCCTACAATGAGCAGTTCTTC
NA,TRBJ2-7,TRBV11-2,few,CASSLQGVVTYEQYF,TGTGCCAGCAGCTTACAAGGGGTTGTCACCTACGAGCAGTACTTC